What follows are 2 T cell receptor beta chains derived from one specimen sequenced in a study of blood T cell repertoires in COVID-19. Assay used: immunoSEQ multiplex PCR; TCRdb lists only in-frame clones, some missing. The sample has just under 85,000 clones; more than 70% are singletons. The sequenced sample consisted of peripheral blood. Receptor source: a woman aged 55-69 years with acute or convalescent COVID-19.

This chain links TRBV7-2 with TRBJ2-1; TRBD1 matches at 7 bases. The germline V gene encodes CDR1 SGHTA and CDR2 FQGNSA. Germline trimming cut 5 bases from V and 6 bases from J; bases unmatched to any gene: 7. CDR3 length equals 14 residues. CDR3 DNA sequence: TGTGCCAGCAGCGAGGACAGGTTCAGCAATGAGCAGTTCTTC. It translates to CASSEDRFSNEQFF.

The genes are TRBV7-4 and TRBJ1-6, with 7 positions matching TRBD1. This CDR3 contains 16 residues. J gave up 0 bases and V 5 bases, and 4 bases lay outside the gene matches. The germline CDR1 and CDR2 sequences are SGHVT and SQSDAQ. The CDR3 sequence: CASSTGQDSYNSPLHF. The DNA of the CDR3 is TGTGCCAGCAGCACCGGACAGGACTCCTATAATTCACCCCTCCACTTT.